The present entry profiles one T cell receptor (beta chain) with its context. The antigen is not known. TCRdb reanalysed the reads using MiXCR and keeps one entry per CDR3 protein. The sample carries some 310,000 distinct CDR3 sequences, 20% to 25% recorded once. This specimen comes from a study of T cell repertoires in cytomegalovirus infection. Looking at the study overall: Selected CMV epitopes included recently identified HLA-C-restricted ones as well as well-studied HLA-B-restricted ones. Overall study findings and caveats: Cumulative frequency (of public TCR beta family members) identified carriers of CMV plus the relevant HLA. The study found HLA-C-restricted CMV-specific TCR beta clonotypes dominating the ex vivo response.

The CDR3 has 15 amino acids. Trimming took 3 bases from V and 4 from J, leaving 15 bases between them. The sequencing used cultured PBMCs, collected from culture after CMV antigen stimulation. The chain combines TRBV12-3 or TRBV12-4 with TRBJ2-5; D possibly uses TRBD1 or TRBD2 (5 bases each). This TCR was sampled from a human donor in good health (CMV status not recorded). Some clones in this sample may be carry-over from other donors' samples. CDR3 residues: CASSFSSQGRETQYF. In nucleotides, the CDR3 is TGTGCCAGCAGTTTCTCGAGTCAGGGACGAGAGACCCAGTACTTC.